This T cell receptor (beta chain) emerged from a study of control samples from healthy donors and cancer patients. Data came from immunoSEQ multiplex PCR; TCRdb stores just in-frame clones and leaves some out. The sample carries about 130,000 clones, under 90% recorded once. The CDR3 totals 15 residues. Germline CDR1 is SGHTS and CDR2 is YDEGEE. Trimming cost V 4 bases and J 0 bases, with 11 bases left between them. The origin of this receptor is a man in his fifties with head and neck cancer. Source material: PBMCs. The chain has TRBV5-8 and TRBJ2-1; D call uncertain. The CDR3 sequence: CASSPTLSSYNEQFF. DNA of the CDR3: TGTGCCAGCAGCCCCACACTGAGCTCCTACAATGAGCAGTTCTTC.